Below, 5 T cell receptor beta chains from the same sample are listed, as sequenced in a study of breast tumors, draining lymph nodes, adjacent tissues. TCRdb independently ran MiXCR on the multiplex PCR reads; one entry per CDR3 protein. The data contain some 85,000 distinct CDR3 sequences, around 30% of them singletons. Axillary draining lymph nodes of breast cancer patients supplied the node samples. The sample was axillary lymph node tissue. The receptor set was obtained from a female donor with breast cancer. Some clones in this sample may be carry-over from other donors' samples.

V gene TRBV19 combines with J gene TRBJ2-5, with 14 bases aligning to TRBD2. The CDR3 contains 16 residues. The germline V gene has CDR1 LNHDA and CDR2 SQIVND (reference sequence). The V gene end was trimmed by 3 bases and the J gene end by 5 bases; junction bases not matched to a gene: 5. The CDR3 DNA sequence: TGTGCCAGTAGTATGGGACTAGCGGGAGATTCGGAGACCCAGTACTTC. As protein: CASSMGLAGDSETQYF.

At least ten counts were recorded for this clonotype. This sequence joins TRBV6-2 or TRBV6-3 and TRBJ1-2; D is unresolved. The CDR3 length is 11 residues. V lost 4 bases to trimming and J lost 8 bases, with 8 bases between them. CDR1 and CDR2 (germline): MNHEY, SVGEGT. The CDR3 DNA reads TGTGCCAGCAGTTTGGACGGCGGCTACACCTTC. Protein: CASSLDGGYTF.

The sample holds many counts of this clonotype. V and J are TRBV7-9 and TRBJ1-2; 7 bases are a match to TRBD1. V was clipped by 2 bases and J by 6 bases; unmatched bases: 6. Germline V gene data show CDR1 as SEHNR and CDR2 as FQNEAQ (reference sequence). The CDR3 has 14 amino acids. CDR3 in DNA: TGTGCCAGCAGCTTAATAAAGGGGGCTGATGGCTACACCTTC. This encodes CASSLIKGADGYTF.

This clonotype occurred many times. The rearrangement uses TRBV30 and TRBJ1-4, with unresolved D. The CDR3 has 12 amino acids. Germline V lookup: CDR1 GTSNPN, CDR2 SVGIG (reference sequence). Deletions cut 0 bases from V and 12 bases from J, with 11 bases between. This chain's CDR3 is CAWSVSVRELFF. As DNA, the CDR3 is TGTGCCTGGAGTGTATCGGTACGGGAACTGTTTTTT. The full variable domain, with the rest looked up from reference TRBV30 and TRBJ1-4, is SQTIHQWPATLVQPVGSPLSLECTVEGTSNPNLYWYRQAAGRGLQLLFYSVGIGQISSEVPQNLSASRPQDRQFILSSKKLLLSDSGFYLCAWSVSVRELFFGSGTQLSVL.

This clonotype was seen at least ten times. The chain has TRBV27 and TRBJ1-2; no clear D. The CDR3 extends over 13 amino acids. Germline lookup yields CDR1 MNHEY and CDR2 SMNVEV (reference sequence). The V end was cut by 2 bases, the J end by 1 base, with 5 bases between. The CDR3 spells CASSLTGNYGYTF. The CDR3 coding sequence is TGTGCCAGCAGTTTAACGGGTAACTATGGCTACACCTTC.